Included here is one TCR beta chain sequence, with context. Its antigen is currently not known. No much larger clone exists at a distance of one base, and base qualities are not known. The data derive from a study of blood T cells in healthy people across ages (dated by TCRdb to about 2015). Context from the whole study: Template switching captured roughly one uniquely barcoded TCR beta cDNA molecule per two T cells in model experiments. Age-related changes in TCR beta repertoire diversity were measured in the study by deep sequencing normalized with unique cDNA molecular identifiers. The donors were split into four age groups: young (average around 16 years), middle-aged (roughly 40), aged (62) and long-lived (approximately 80). The study analyzed two additional independent replicas of 1 million unique cDNA reads from the same blood draw for two donors, one aged 18 to 30 and one aged 80 or older.

V and J lose 0 bases and 8 bases, and a span of 8 bases separates them. Taken from cysteine to phenylalanine, the CDR3 has 13 residues. Only the CDR3 DNA is retained, 39 bases long and in frame from the first base. Looking up the germline V gene yields CDR1 SGHDN and CDR2 FVKESK. Donors were about 36 systemically healthy Caucasian individuals from Russia aged roughly 6 to 100 years. Each donor gave 8.5 to 10 milliliters of peripheral blood, collected into EDTA-treated Vacutainer tubes. Ficoll-Paque density-gradient centrifugation was used to isolate PBMCs, with at least 7 million per sample. Trizol reagent was used to extract total RNA from the PBMCs, yielding at least 6 micrograms per sample. For every donor, an aliquot of PBMCs went through flow cytometry to measure the percentages of naive CD45RAhigh/CD27high T cells. The protocol used for the library was 5' RACE. Reads for this sample came from an Illumina HiSeq 2500. A second PCR of roughly 7 to 11 cycles was performed with a sample-barcoded 5' primer and a J-beta primer mix. Each TCR beta cDNA molecule received a unique molecular identifier from a template-switch 5' adaptor carrying 12 random nucleotides. Each sample yielded at least 2.5 million CDR3-containing paired-end reads. First-strand cDNA synthesis was performed from all RNA using the Mint cDNA synthesis kit, with priming by a TRBC-specific oligonucleotide. After uracil-DNA glycosylase treatment, a first 18-cycle PCR used universal primers M1SS and BC2_uni_R on all cDNA. In the paper's pipeline: Each sample was normalized by randomly selecting 1 million high-quality reads, each carrying a distinct molecular identifier. Reads with shared molecular identifiers were discarded instead of being binned into consensus sequences. MiTCR, with a Q25 quality threshold and the strictest error-elimination algorithm, was used for CDR3 identification, clonotype clustering and error correction. Lower-bound total TCR beta diversity was estimated with a nonparametric unseen species model using Euler transformation. The raw public reads went through TCRdb reprocessing: fastp at Q25, MiXCR clone calling, in-frame beta chains kept. Rows are combined by CDR3 protein, so each entry shows the most common genes and DNA. None of the V and J calls come from the authors' own analysis; TCRdb made them. This sample holds about 840,000 distinct CDR3 sequences; around 29% were observed only once. Around 9.6% of the sample is in the top ten clones.

The full study reports these points: Total diversity estimates from one million sequenced T cells were considered lower bounds and underestimates. The long-lived group showed more naive CD4+ T cells, fewer expanded clones and increased TCR diversity than the aged group, suggesting age selection. Because the CMV infection status of the donors was unknown, age-related changes in expanded clonotypes may potentially have been confounded. The percentage of naive T cells measured by flow cytometry correlated strongly with observed TCR beta diversity. Bulk unsorted PBMC profiling prevented conclusive comparison of naive and antigen-experienced compartments. Observed TCR beta diversity per million T cells fell roughly linearly with age, and a significant reduction was already apparent by age about 43.

In addition, the sample was reused for a study of T cells of mothers and their children. Reported in the second study: Nine systemically healthy Caucasian individuals, comprising three mothers and their six children, were included as donors. cDNA synthesis used all of the extracted RNA, with approximately 1.6 ug of RNA in each 15 ul reaction. Sample barcodes and 2-4 random nucleotides were added via the M1S primer in the second PCR. Each mother yielded over 8.5 million TCR beta CDR3 reads and each child 3 million to 3.5 million reads. In both related and unrelated pairs, thymic selection shapes the output of TCR recombination in a similar way, with inherited differences having only a minor effect. Normalized repertoire overlap was always slightly but never significantly higher in related than unrelated mother-child pairs. With a sensitivity of about 100 clones per million clonotypes, no persistent microchimeric T cell clones were detected. Deep NGS was used in the study to compare the TCR beta repertoires of mothers and children and to look for features that separate related mother-child pairs from unrelated individuals. The mean age was about 40 +/- 4 years for the mothers and approximately 11 +/- 4 years for the children. Libraries were sequenced on Illumina HiSeq 2000 with 100+100 nt paired-end reads after adapter ligation with NEBNext reagents. To avoid cross-contamination, the mother libraries and the child libraries were prepared a month apart and sequenced in separate runs. For each donor, between about 500,000 and 2,100,000 distinct TCR beta clonotypes were identified. Naive TCR beta clonotypes were estimated from low-frequency clonotypes matched to each donor's FACS-determined naive share, without sorting.

Sequences were obtained from blood. The sequence came from a woman aged 40 to 49 in good health. The chain couples TRBV14 to TRBJ2-4, with TRBD2 tentatively as D gene (5 bases match). At the DNA level, the sequence is TGTGCCAGCAGCCAAGAGTTGGAGGACATTCAGTACTTC. Its protein reads: CASSQELEDIQYF.